Following are 16 T cell receptor beta chains from one sample sequenced in a study of blood T cell repertoires in COVID-19. The repertoire was sequenced with immunoSEQ multiplex PCR; TCRdb's copy has only in-frame clones and lacks some. Of approximately 130,000 clones in the sample, more than 75% were seen once. Sample: peripheral blood. All receptors derive from a woman aged 45-65 years who had recovered from COVID-19.

J is TRBJ1-1 and V is TRBV7-2; tentatively, D is TRBD1 (6 bases). Between the trimmed V and J ends, which lost 4 bases and 6 bases, there was a span of 12 bases. The CDR3 length is 13 residues. In germline, CDR1 is SGHTA, CDR2 FQGNSA. The CDR3 reads CASSYARGPEAFF. The CDR3 region has the DNA TGTGCCAGCAGCTATGCCAGGGGTCCTGAAGCTTTCTTT.

CDR3 DNA: TGTGCCAGCAGCTTAGTATATAGCGGGAGTACCCCCTACGAGCAGTACTTC. Translating gives CASSLVYSGSTPYEQYF. The rearrangement uses TRBV11-2 and TRBJ2-7, with 9 bases matching TRBD2. This CDR3 spans 17 amino acids. Germline V gene data show CDR1 as SGHAT and CDR2 as FQNNGV. With 1 base clipped from V and 2 bases from J, the junction kept 9 bases outside the gene matches.

The table lists this clone with a count of one. CDR3 coding DNA: TGTGCCAGCAGCTTTTGGACCCTCGGAGGCGACACCTTC. Protein: CASSFWTLGGDTF. The gene calls are TRBV5-6 and TRBJ1-2; D call uncertain. Trimming removed 2 bases from V and 12 bases from J, with 17 bases in between. The CDR3 runs to 13 residues. Germline CDR1 is SGHDT and CDR2 is YYEEEE.

This sequence joins TRBV2 and TRBJ2-7, with D tentatively TRBD2 (5 bases). V was clipped by 7 bases and J by 3 bases, with 7 bases between them. The CDR3 has 11 amino acids. Germline CDR1 is SNHLY and CDR2 is FYNNEI. In nucleotides, the CDR3 is TGTGCCAGCACCGGGAACTACGAGCAGTACTTC. This gives the protein CASTGNYEQYF.

This rearrangement joins TRBV6-5 to TRBJ1-2; D is ambiguous. Trimming pared 7 bases from V and 4 bases from J, leaving 16 bases between. Germline V gene lookup returns CDR1 MNHEY and CDR2 SVGAGI. This CDR3 is 14 amino acids long. Here the CDR3 DNA reads TGTGCCAGCAAAAAGACGGCGGAACCCTATGGCTACACCTTC. It translates to CASKKTAEPYGYTF.

This clone occurred a few times. This chain uses TRBV4-2 with TRBJ2-2; D not resolved. Trimming removed 1 base at V and 2 bases at J, with 11 bases between. There are 16 residues in the CDR3. Germline assignment: CDR1 LGHNA and CDR2 YNFKEQ. CDR3: CASSQGSQINTGELFF. The CDR3 region has the DNA TGTGCCAGCAGCCAAGGGAGCCAGATAAACACCGGGGAGCTGTTTTTT.

A single count supports this clone. J is TRBJ1-1 and V is TRBV10-3; 8 nucleotides match TRBD1. Germline V CDR1 and CDR2: ENHRY, SYGVKD. The V segment lost 6 bases and the J segment 6 bases; nucleotides outside the gene matches: 6. This CDR3 is 13 amino acids long. CDR3 region: CAIRDRVSAEAFF. The CDR3, as DNA: TGTGCCATCAGGGACAGGGTATCGGCTGAAGCTTTCTTT.

The chain employs TRBV29-1 and TRBJ1-1, with unresolved D. Germline CDR1 reads SQVTM; CDR2 reads ANQGSEA. This CDR3 spans 11 amino acids. V gave up 4 bases and J gave up 1 base, with 4 bases separating them. CDR3 loop: CSVGPNTEAFF. CDR3 DNA: TGCAGCGTTGGGCCGAACACTGAAGCTTTCTTT.

This sequence joins TRBV12-5 and TRBJ1-2; a possible D gene is TRBD1 (6 bases). Per the germline V gene, CDR1 is LGHNT and CDR2 is FRNRAP. This CDR3 is built from 15 residues. V lost 6 bases, J lost 8 bases, and 22 bases lay in between. CDR3 DNA sequence: TGTGCTAGTGGCCTAGGGGGGGCTAGGGGCGGAGGCTACACCTTC. It yields the protein CASGLGGARGGGYTF.

J is TRBJ1-1 and V is TRBV9; TRBD1 is a possible D gene (6 bases). Germline loops: CDR1 SGDLS, CDR2 YYNGEE. Trimming shortened V by 0 bases and J by 7 bases, and 10 bases separated the two germline ends. The CDR3 is 13 amino acids. This CDR3 reads CASSVGQDREAFF. In DNA form, the CDR3 reads TGTGCCAGCAGCGTAGGACAGGACCGTGAAGCTTTCTTT.

This chain connects TRBV5-3 to TRBJ2-3; 11 nucleotides agree with TRBD2. TRBV5-3 belongs to the ORF category, with a function that is uncertain. The CDR3 is made up of 19 amino acids. V lost 4 bases to trimming and J lost 0 bases; unmatched junction nucleotides: 13. The CDR3 reads CARSHDSGLAVPSTDTQYF. The CDR3 DNA sequence: TGTGCCAGAAGCCACGATTCGGGACTAGCGGTACCTAGCACAGATACGCAGTATTTT.

This clone was seen only once. The chain recombines TRBV2 with TRBJ2-7, with TRBD2 matching 11 bases. V shed 5 bases, J shed 2 bases, and the junction held 11 bases outside the gene matches. The CDR3 is 17 residues long. Germline lookup yields CDR1 SNHLY and CDR2 FYNNEI. The CDR3 region is CASSLGTSGFTPYEQYF. CDR3 nucleotides: TGTGCCAGCAGTCTCGGGACTAGCGGCTTCACCCCCTACGAGCAGTACTTC. Based on the CDR3 plus reference TRBV2 and TRBJ2-7, the full variable domain is EPEVTQTPSHQVTQMGQEVILRCVPISNHLYFYWYRQILGQKVEFLVSFYNNEISEKSEIFDDQFSVERPDGSNFTLKIRSTKLEDSAMYFCASSLGTSGFTPYEQYFGPGTRLTVT.

This rearrangement joins TRBV29-1 to TRBJ2-3; 10 nucleotides line up with TRBD1. Germline V gene sequence: CDR1 SQVTM, CDR2 ANQGSEA. V lost 7 bases, J lost 5 bases, and 9 bases stayed unmatched. This CDR3 region has 14 residues. CDR3 loop: CSATGQGGGDTQYF. CDR3 nucleotide sequence: TGCAGCGCTACCGGACAGGGGGGGGGAGATACGCAGTATTTT.

The chain employs TRBV4-3 and TRBJ1-5; unclear D gene. Deletions cut 0 bases from V and 0 bases from J, with 12 bases between. The CDR3 runs to 17 residues. Germline V gives CDR1 LGHNA, CDR2 YSLEER. CDR3 amino acids: CASSQDSTPYSNQPQHF. CDR3 sequence (DNA): TGCGCCAGCAGCCAAGATTCGACACCTTATAGCAATCAGCCCCAGCATTTT.

There are a few counts of this clone. This rearrangement joins TRBV7-9 to TRBJ1-2; D might be TRBD1 (6 bases). The CDR3 is 11 residues long. In germline, CDR1 is SEHNR, CDR2 FQNEAQ (reference sequence). Trimming shortened V by 8 bases and J by 3 bases, and 7 bases separated the two germline ends. The CDR3, as DNA: TGTGCCAGCGACAGGTACTATGGCTACACCTTC. It is translated as CASDRYYGYTF.

The V call is TRBV6-5, the J call TRBJ2-7, with 7 bases identical to TRBD1. J lost 1 base, V lost 4 bases, and 4 bases had no gene match. CDR3 length: 14 amino acids. Germline CDR1 reads MNHEY; CDR2 reads SVGAGI. CDR3: CASSSTDRSYEQYF. CDR3 bases: TGTGCCAGCAGTTCGACGGACAGGTCCTACGAGCAGTACTTC.